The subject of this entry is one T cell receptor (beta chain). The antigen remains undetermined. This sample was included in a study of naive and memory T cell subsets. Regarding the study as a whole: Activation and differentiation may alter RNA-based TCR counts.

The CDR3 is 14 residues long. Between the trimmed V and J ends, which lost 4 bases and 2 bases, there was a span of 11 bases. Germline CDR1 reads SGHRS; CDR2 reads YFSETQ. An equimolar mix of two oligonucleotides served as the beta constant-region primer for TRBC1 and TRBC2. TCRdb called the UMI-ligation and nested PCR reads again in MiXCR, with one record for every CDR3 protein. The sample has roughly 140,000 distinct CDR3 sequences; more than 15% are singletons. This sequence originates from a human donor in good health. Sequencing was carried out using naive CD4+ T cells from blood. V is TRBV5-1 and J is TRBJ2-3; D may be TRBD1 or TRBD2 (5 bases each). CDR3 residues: CASSPGRNTDTQYF. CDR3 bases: TGCGCCAGCAGCCCGGGACGGAACACAGATACGCAGTATTTT. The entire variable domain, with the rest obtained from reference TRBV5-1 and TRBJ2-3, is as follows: KAGVTQTPRYLIKTRGQQVTLSCSPISGHRSVSWYQQTPGQGLQFLFEYFSETQRNKGNFPGRFSGRQFSNSRSEMNVSTLELGDSALYLCASSPGRNTDTQYFGPGTRLTVL.